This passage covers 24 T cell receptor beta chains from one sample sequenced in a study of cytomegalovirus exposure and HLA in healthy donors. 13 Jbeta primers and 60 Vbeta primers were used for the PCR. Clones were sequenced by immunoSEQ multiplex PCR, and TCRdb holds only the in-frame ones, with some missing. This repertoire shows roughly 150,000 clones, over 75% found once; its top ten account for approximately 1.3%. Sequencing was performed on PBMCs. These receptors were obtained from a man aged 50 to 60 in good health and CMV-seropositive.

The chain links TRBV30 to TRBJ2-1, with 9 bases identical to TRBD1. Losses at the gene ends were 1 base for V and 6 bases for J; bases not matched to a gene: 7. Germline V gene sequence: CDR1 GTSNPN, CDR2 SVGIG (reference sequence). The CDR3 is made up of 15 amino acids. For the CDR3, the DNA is TGTGCCTGGAGTGCACAGGGGGCGAAGTCCAATGAGCAGTTCTTC. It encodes CAWSAQGAKSNEQFF.

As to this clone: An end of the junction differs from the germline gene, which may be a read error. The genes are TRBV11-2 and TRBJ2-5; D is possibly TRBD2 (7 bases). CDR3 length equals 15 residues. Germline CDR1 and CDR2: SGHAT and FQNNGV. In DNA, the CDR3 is TGTGTCAGCAGCTTTTATGCGGGGGCAAGAGAGACCCAGTACTTC. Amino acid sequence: CVSSFYAGARETQYF. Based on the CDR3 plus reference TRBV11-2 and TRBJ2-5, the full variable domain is EAGVAQSPRYKIIEKRQSVAFWCNPISGHATLYWYQQILGQGPKLLIQFQNNGVVDDSQLPKDRFSAERLKGVDSTLKIQPAKLEDSAVYLCVSSFYAGARETQYFGPGTRLLVL.

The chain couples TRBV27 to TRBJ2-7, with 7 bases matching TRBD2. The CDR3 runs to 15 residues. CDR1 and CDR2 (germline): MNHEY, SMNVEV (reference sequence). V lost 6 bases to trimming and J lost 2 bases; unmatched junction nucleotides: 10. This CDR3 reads CASSSTGTKAYEQYF. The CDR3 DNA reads TGTGCCAGCAGCTCAACCGGGACTAAAGCCTACGAGCAGTACTTC.

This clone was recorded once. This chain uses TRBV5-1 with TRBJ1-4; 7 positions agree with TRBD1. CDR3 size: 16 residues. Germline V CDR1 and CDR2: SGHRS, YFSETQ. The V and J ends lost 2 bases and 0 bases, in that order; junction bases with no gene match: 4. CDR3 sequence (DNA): TGCGCCAGCAGCTTAGGGACAGTTGCAACTAATGAAAAACTGTTTTTT. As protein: CASSLGTVATNEKLFF.

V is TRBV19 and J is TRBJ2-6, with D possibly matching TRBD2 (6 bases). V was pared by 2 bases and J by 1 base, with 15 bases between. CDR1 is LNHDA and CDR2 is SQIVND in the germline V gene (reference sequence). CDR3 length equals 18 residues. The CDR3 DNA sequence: TGTGCCAGTAGTATATCAGGCGGAGGGTGGTCTGGGGCCAACGTCCTGACTTTC. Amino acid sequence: CASSISGGGWSGANVLTF.

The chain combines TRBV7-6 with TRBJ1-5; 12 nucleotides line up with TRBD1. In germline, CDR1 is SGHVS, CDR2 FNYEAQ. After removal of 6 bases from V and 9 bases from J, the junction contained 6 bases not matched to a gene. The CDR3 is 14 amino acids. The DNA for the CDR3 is TGTGCCAGCAGTACCGGGACAGGGGGCCCGCCCCAGCATTTT. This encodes CASSTGTGGPPQHF.

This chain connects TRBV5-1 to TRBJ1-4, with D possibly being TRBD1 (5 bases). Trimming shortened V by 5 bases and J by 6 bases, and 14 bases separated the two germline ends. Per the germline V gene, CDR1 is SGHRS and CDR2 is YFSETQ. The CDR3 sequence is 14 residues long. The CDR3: CASRRSDSYEKLFF. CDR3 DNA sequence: TGCGCCAGCAGGAGATCAGACAGCTATGAAAAACTGTTTTTT.

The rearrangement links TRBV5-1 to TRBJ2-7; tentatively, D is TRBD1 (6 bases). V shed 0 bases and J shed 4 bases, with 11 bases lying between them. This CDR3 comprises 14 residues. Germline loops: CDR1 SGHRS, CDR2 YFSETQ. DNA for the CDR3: TGCGCCAGCAGCTTGGTAGGGGGAGAATACGAGCAGTACTTC. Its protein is CASSLVGGEYEQYF.

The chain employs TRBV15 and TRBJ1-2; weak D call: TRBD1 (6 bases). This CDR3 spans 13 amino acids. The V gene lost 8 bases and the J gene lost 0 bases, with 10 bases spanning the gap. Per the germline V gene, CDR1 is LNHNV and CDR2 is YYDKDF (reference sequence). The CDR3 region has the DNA TGTGCCACCGGGCGGACAGCTAACTATGGCTACACCTTC. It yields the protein CATGRTANYGYTF.

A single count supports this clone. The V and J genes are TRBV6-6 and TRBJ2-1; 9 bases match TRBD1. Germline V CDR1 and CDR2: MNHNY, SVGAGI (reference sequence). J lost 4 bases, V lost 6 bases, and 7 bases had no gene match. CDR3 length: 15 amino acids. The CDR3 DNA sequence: TGTGCCAGCAGCCAACAGGGGGCGAGTTACAATGAGCAGTTCTTC. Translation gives CASSQQGASYNEQFF.

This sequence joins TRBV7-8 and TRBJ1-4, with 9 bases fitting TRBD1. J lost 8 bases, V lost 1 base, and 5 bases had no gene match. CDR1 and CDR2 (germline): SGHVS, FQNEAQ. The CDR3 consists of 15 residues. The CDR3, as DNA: TGTGCCAGCAGCTTAGGGCGGACAGGGGTCGAAAAACTGTTTTTT. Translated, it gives CASSLGRTGVEKLFF.

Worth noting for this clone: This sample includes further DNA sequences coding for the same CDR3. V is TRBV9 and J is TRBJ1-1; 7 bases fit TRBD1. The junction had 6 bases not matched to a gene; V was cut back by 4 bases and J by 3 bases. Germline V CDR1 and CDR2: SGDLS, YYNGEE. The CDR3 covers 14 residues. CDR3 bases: TGTGCCAGCAGCCCCCGGCAGGGGGACACTGAAGCTTTCTTT. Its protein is CASSPRQGDTEAFF.

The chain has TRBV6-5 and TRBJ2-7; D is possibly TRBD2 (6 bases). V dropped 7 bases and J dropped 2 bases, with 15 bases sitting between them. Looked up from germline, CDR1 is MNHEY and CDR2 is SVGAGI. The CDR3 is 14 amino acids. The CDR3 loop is CASTSSGGTYEQYF. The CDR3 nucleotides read TGTGCCAGCACTTCTTCCGGGGGAACCTACGAGCAGTACTTC.

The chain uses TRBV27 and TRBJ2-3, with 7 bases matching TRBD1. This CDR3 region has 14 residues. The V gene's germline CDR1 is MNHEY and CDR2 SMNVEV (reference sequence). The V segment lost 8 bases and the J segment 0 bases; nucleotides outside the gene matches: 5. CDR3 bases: TGTGCCAGCTCTACAGGGGTGAGCACAGATACGCAGTATTTT. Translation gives CASSTGVSTDTQYF.

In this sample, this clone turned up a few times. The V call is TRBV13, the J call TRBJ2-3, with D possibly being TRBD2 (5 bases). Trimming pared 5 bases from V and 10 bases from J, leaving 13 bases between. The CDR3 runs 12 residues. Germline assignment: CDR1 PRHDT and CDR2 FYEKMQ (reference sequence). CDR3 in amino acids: CASSPSRAAQYF. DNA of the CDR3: TGTGCCAGCAGCCCTTCAAGAGCGGCGCAGTATTTT.

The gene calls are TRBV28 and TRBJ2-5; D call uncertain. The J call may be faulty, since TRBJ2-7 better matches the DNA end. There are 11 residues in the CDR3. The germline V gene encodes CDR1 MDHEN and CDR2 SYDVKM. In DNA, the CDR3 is TGTGCCACCAAGAGAGTTTACGAGCAGTACTTC. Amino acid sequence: CATKRVYEQYF.

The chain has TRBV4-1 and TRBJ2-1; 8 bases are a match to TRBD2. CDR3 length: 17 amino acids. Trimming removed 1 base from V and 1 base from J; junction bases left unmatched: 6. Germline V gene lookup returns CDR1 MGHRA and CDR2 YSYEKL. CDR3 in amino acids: CASSQVWRGASYNEQFF. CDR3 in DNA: TGCGCCAGCAGCCAAGTCTGGCGGGGGGCGTCCTACAATGAGCAGTTCTTC.

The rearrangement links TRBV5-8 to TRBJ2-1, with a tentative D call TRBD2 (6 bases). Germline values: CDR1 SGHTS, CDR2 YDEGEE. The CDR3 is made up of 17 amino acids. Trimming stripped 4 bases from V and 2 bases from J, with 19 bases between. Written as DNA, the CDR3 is TGTGCCAGCAGCCCCAGAGGTTATCGGGAGACCTACAATGAGCAGTTCTTC. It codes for CASSPRGYRETYNEQFF.

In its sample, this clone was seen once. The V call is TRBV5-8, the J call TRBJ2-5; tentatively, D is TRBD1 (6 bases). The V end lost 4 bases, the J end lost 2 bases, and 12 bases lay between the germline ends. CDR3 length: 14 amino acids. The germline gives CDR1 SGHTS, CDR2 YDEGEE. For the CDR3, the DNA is TGTGCCAGCAGCACGGGACAAGGACAAGAGACCCAGTACTTC. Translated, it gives CASSTGQGQETQYF.

This CDR3 is CATSRFRTAQETQYF. The DNA for the CDR3 is TGTGCCACCAGCAGGTTCCGGACAGCTCAAGAGACCCAGTACTTC. This sequence joins TRBV15 and TRBJ2-5; weak D call: TRBD1 (6 bases). V was cut by 3 bases and J by 2 bases, with 13 bases left in between. The CDR3 runs to 15 residues. Germline CDR1 reads LNHNV; CDR2 reads YYDKDF (reference sequence).

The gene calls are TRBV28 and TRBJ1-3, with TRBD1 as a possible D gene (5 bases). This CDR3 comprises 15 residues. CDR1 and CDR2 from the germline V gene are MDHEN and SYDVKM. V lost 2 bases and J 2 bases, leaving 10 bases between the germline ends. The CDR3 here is CASSLPREAGNTIYF. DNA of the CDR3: TGTGCCAGCAGTTTACCCAGGGAAGCTGGAAACACCATATATTTT.

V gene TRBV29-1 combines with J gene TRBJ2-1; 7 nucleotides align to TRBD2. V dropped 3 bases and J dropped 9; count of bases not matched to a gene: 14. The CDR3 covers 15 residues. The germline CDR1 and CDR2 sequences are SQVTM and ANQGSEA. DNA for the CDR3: TGCAGCGTTGATGGCGGGAGTAACCTAAGAGGTGAGCAGTTCTTC. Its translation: CSVDGGSNLRGEQFF.

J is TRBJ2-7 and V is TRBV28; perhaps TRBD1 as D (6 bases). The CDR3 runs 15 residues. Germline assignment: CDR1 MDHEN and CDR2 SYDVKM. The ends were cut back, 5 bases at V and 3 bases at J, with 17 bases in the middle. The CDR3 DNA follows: TGTGCCAGCAGTGCACTTTTATTGGGACACTACGAGCAGTACTTC. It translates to CASSALLLGHYEQYF.

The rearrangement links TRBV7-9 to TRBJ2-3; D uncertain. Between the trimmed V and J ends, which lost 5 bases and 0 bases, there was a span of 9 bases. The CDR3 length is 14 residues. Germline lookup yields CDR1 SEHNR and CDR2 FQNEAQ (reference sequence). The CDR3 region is CASSDTSSTDTQYF. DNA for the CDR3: TGTGCCAGCAGCGACACTTCTAGCACAGATACGCAGTATTTT.